One sample yielded the 28 T cell receptor beta chains listed below, sequenced in a study of shared clonotypes between healthy human individuals. Method: immunoSEQ multiplex PCR; TCRdb's copy keeps in-frame clones and lacks some. The sample carries roughly 2,000,000 clones, about 95% recorded once. Naive CD8 cells comprised CD45RO-negative, CCR7-positively selected cells, excluding terminally differentiated effector memory CD45RA+ cells. The material sequenced was naive CD8+ T cells sorted from blood. The origin of the receptors is a man aged 18-30 years in good health.

The chain couples TRBV5-1 to TRBJ2-3, with D perhaps given as TRBD1 or TRBD2 (5 bases each). Trimming shortened V by 1 base and J by 2 bases, and 8 bases separated the two germline ends. This CDR3 region has 14 residues. Germline assignment: CDR1 SGHRS and CDR2 YFSETQ. The CDR3 DNA sequence: TGCGCCAGCAGCTTGCGGGGCTCCACAGATACGCAGTATTTT. As protein: CASSLRGSTDTQYF.

The chain combines TRBV27 with TRBJ2-5; TRBD2 might be the D (5 bases). The last part of the DNA fits TRBJ2-7 better; the J call may be wrong. Germline CDR1 reads MNHEY; CDR2 reads SMNVEV (reference sequence). CDR3 length: 10 amino acids. The CDR3 loop is CAAGAYEQYF. In DNA, the CDR3 is TGTGCCGCGGGTGCCTACGAGCAGTACTTC.

This rearrangement joins TRBV5-1 to TRBJ1-1; a weak D match, TRBD1 (5 bases). Germline-derived CDR1 and CDR2 are SGHRS and YFSETQ. The germline V and J ends were trimmed by 0 bases and 4 bases, with 7 bases remaining between them. The CDR3 runs to 13 residues. The CDR3 sequence: CASSLARATEAFF. DNA for the CDR3: TGCGCCAGCAGCTTGGCCAGGGCCACTGAAGCTTTCTTT.

The CDR3 sequence is CASRVEFGRGSDNEQFF. The CDR3 nucleotides are TGTGCCAGCAGAGTGGAGTTTGGTAGGGGCTCGGACAATGAGCAGTTCTTC. The rearrangement joins TRBV27 to TRBJ2-1, with D possibly being TRBD1 (5 bases). Germline V CDR1 and CDR2: MNHEY, SMNVEV (reference sequence). V was trimmed by 6 bases and J by 5 bases, leaving 23 bases between them. The CDR3 is made up of 17 amino acids.

The rearrangement joins TRBV4-1 to TRBJ2-1; 16 bases line up with TRBD2. The CDR3 has 19 amino acids. Looked up from germline, CDR1 is MGHRA and CDR2 is YSYEKL. The ends lost 1 base at V and 9 bases at J; junction bases unmatched: 12. CDR3 sequence reads: CASSQVGLAGGSVAGEQFF. For the CDR3, the DNA is TGCGCCAGCAGCCAAGTGGGACTAGCGGGGGGGAGTGTAGCTGGTGAGCAGTTCTTC.

This clone appeared a single time. The chain has TRBV4-1 and TRBJ2-1; 7 nucleotides match TRBD2. Germline V lookup: CDR1 MGHRA, CDR2 YSYEKL. Trimming took 4 bases from V and 10 from J; bases not matched to a gene: 7. The CDR3 runs 13 residues. CDR3 nucleotides: TGCGCCAGCAGCCGCCGCGGGGGAGGGGAGCAGTTCTTC. Translating gives CASSRRGGGEQFF.

This clone was counted a single time. V is TRBV5-6 and J is TRBJ2-7, with D perhaps matching TRBD2 (6 bases). CDR3 length equals 14 residues. Trimming took off 4 bases at V and 2 bases at J, with 13 bases between the two ends. Germline V CDR1 and CDR2: SGHDT, YYEEEE. CDR3 sequence reads: CASSAGSGPYEQYF. CDR3 bases: TGTGCCAGCAGCGCGGGTAGCGGTCCCTACGAGCAGTACTTC.

This chain uses TRBV28 with TRBJ1-3, with TRBD1 identical over 10 bases. The CDR3 extends over 16 amino acids. The ends lost 5 bases at V and 4 bases at J; junction bases unmatched: 8. Germline assignment: CDR1 MDHEN and CDR2 SYDVKM. Here the CDR3 reads CASSGTGEARGNTIYF. The CDR3 nucleotides are TGTGCCAGCAGTGGGACAGGGGAGGCGAGGGGAAACACCATATATTTT.

This clone is a singleton in its sample. This chain links TRBV10-3 with TRBJ2-7; D is undetermined. From germline, CDR1 is ENHRY and CDR2 SYGVKD. The CDR3 runs to 13 residues. Trimming stripped 3 bases from V and 3 bases from J, with 9 bases between. The CDR3 sequence is CAISDVGRYEQYF. The CDR3 region has the DNA TGTGCCATCAGTGATGTGGGCCGCTACGAGCAGTACTTC.

V and J are TRBV11-3 and TRBJ2-1; 11 bases are shared with TRBD2. V shed 4 bases and J 4 bases; nucleotides not matched to a gene: 12. There are 18 residues in the CDR3. Germline CDR1 and CDR2: SGHNT and YENEEA. CDR3 sequence (DNA): TGTGCCAGCAGCTCCCTAGATCCGGGGACTAGCGGATACAATGAGCAGTTCTTC. It yields the protein CASSSLDPGTSGYNEQFF.

The chain combines TRBV19 with TRBJ2-7, with 8 nucleotides matching TRBD1. J gave up 2 bases and V 3 bases, and 6 bases lay outside the gene matches. The V gene's germline CDR1 is LNHDA and CDR2 SQIVND (reference sequence). The CDR3 loop spans 15 amino acids. CDR3 amino acids: CASSILAGGPYEQYF. CDR3 nucleotides: TGTGCCAGTAGTATTTTGGCAGGGGGCCCCTACGAGCAGTACTTC.

V gene TRBV29-1 combines with J gene TRBJ2-3; no definite D call. With 3 bases removed from V and 4 bases from J, the gap between germline ends came to 11 bases. This CDR3 contains 13 residues. Germline V lookup: CDR1 SQVTM, CDR2 ANQGSEA. The CDR3 DNA reads as TGCAGCGTTGATCTCTTGGCTCCAGATACGCAGTATTTT. Protein product: CSVDLLAPDTQYF.

The gene calls are TRBV19 and TRBJ2-7, with D possibly TRBD2 on 6 matching bases. V was trimmed by 10 bases and J by 2 bases, leaving 12 bases between them. Per germline, CDR1 LNHDA and CDR2 SQIVND (reference sequence). CDR3 length: 12 residues. Here the CDR3 DNA reads TGTGCCACCAACGGAGGGACCTACGAGCAGTACTTC. Translated, it gives CATNGGTYEQYF.

To note about this clone: In the same sample, other DNA sequences code for this CDR3. The V gene is TRBV28, the J gene TRBJ1-4; no definite D call. Germline V CDR1 and CDR2: MDHEN, SYDVKM. CDR3 length: 15 amino acids. V was pared by 4 bases and J by 0 bases, with 9 bases between. The CDR3 DNA follows: TGTGCCAGCAGTTCCACCGGTTCAACTAATGAAAAACTGTTTTTT. The encoded protein is CASSSTGSTNEKLFF. The entire variable domain, with the rest obtained from reference TRBV28 and TRBJ1-4, is as follows: DVKVTQSSRYLVKRTGEKVFLECVQDMDHENMFWYRQDPGLGLRLIYFSYDVKMKEKGDIPEGYSVSREKKERFSLILESASTNQTSMYLCASSSTGSTNEKLFFGSGTQLSVL.

A remark on this clone: Other DNA sequences from this sample encode an identical CDR3 as well. The genes are TRBV4-1 and TRBJ1-1, with unresolved D. Germline loops: CDR1 MGHRA, CDR2 YSYEKL. This CDR3 has 13 residues. V lost 3 bases and J lost 2, with 7 bases in between. The CDR3 coding sequence is TGCGCCAGCAGCCAGACGTCAAACACTGAAGCTTTCTTT. Encoded protein: CASSQTSNTEAFF.

The V and J genes are TRBV25-1 and TRBJ1-6, with unresolved D. This CDR3 contains 13 residues. V lost 4 bases and J 8 bases, leaving 9 bases between the germline ends. Germline assignment: CDR1 MGHDK and CDR2 SYGVNS. CDR3 sequence: CASSAAGDSPLHF. As DNA, the CDR3 is TGTGCCAGCAGTGCGGCAGGAGATTCACCCCTCCACTTT.

The V and J genes are TRBV27 and TRBJ2-7, with 12 bases aligning to TRBD2. This CDR3 spans 15 amino acids. Per the germline V gene, CDR1 is MNHEY and CDR2 is SMNVEV (reference sequence). V was clipped by 2 bases and J by 6 bases; unmatched bases: 5. CDR3 amino acids: CASSLSLAGGLEQYF. CDR3 nucleotides: TGTGCCAGCAGTTTAAGTCTAGCGGGAGGGCTCGAGCAGTACTTC.

V and J are TRBV6-1 and TRBJ1-1; a possible D gene is TRBD1 (5 bases). The CDR3 length is 12 residues. Germline V gene lookup returns CDR1 MNHNS and CDR2 SASEGT. V lost 6 bases to trimming and J lost 7 bases, with 12 bases between them. The CDR3 sequence: CASSWGMDEAFF. The DNA of the CDR3 is TGTGCCAGCAGCTGGGGCATGGATGAAGCTTTCTTT.

Remarks on this clone: This specimen includes other DNA sequences encoding the same CDR3. This rearrangement joins TRBV27 to TRBJ2-7, with unresolved D. Germline-derived CDR1 and CDR2 are MNHEY and SMNVEV (reference sequence). The CDR3 is made up of 13 amino acids. With 3 bases removed from V and 0 bases from J, the gap between germline ends came to 6 bases. CDR3 sequence reads: CASSFRSSYEQYF. The CDR3 bases are TGTGCCAGCAGTTTCCGTAGCTCCTACGAGCAGTACTTC.

The genes are TRBV7-9 and TRBJ2-7, with TRBD1 as a possible D gene (5 bases). Germline lookup yields CDR1 SEHNR and CDR2 FQNEAQ (reference sequence). CDR3 size: 16 residues. V dropped 6 bases and J dropped 1 base, with 19 bases sitting between them. The CDR3 is CASRPGQGIRSYEQYF. The CDR3 DNA reads TGTGCCAGCAGGCCAGGGCAGGGCATAAGGTCCTACGAGCAGTACTTC.

This rearrangement joins TRBV5-6 to TRBJ1-1; 11 positions agree with TRBD1. The CDR3 has 15 amino acids. Germline lookup yields CDR1 SGHDT and CDR2 YYEEEE. Germline trimming cut 5 bases from V and 3 bases from J; bases unmatched to any gene: 6. DNA for the CDR3: TGTGCCAGCAGTTTTTGGGACAGGGGGGACACTGAAGCTTTCTTT. Its translation is CASSFWDRGDTEAFF.

V usage is TRBV6-1 and J usage is TRBJ2-7; possibly TRBD1 or TRBD2 for D (5 bases each). The germline gives CDR1 MNHNS, CDR2 SASEGT. The CDR3 runs 14 residues. V lost 0 bases and J 0 bases, leaving 6 bases between the germline ends. CDR3 nucleotides: TGTGCCAGCAGTGAAGCAGGGACCTCCTACGAGCAGTACTTC. Translated, it gives CASSEAGTSYEQYF.

The chain links TRBV14 to TRBJ2-7; TRBD2 agrees at 12 bases. CDR1 SGHDN and CDR2 FVKESK come from the germline V gene. The V and J ends lost 7 bases and 1 base, in that order; junction bases with no gene match: 5. This CDR3 contains 15 residues. The CDR3 reads CASTATSGGSYEQYF. CDR3 nucleotides: TGTGCCAGCACCGCGACTAGCGGGGGTTCCTACGAGCAGTACTTC.

This chain connects TRBV5-8 to TRBJ2-7, with D perhaps assigned TRBD1 or TRBD2 (5 bases each). Germline V lookup: CDR1 SGHTS, CDR2 YDEGEE. V lost 4 bases, J lost 3 bases, and 20 bases lay in between. This CDR3 contains 16 residues. CDR3 sequence (DNA): TGTGCCAGCAGCCCACTCTCCGGGGCCGGGGACTACGAGCAGTACTTC. As protein: CASSPLSGAGDYEQYF.

CDR3 amino acids: CASSFGGASTDTQYF. DNA for the CDR3: TGTGCCAGCAGCTTTGGGGGAGCGAGCACAGATACGCAGTATTTT. The rearrangement joins TRBV7-3 to TRBJ2-3; perhaps D is TRBD1 or TRBD2 (5 bases each). CDR3 size: 15 residues. CDR1 is SGHTA, CDR2 FQGTGA, per germline. V was clipped by 3 bases and J by 0 bases, with 10 bases between them.

The gene calls are TRBV9 and TRBJ1-4; TRBD1 is a possible D gene (5 bases). The CDR3 totals 13 residues. Germline V gene data show CDR1 as SGDLS and CDR2 as YYNGEE. The V and J ends lost 2 bases and 8 bases respectively, with 10 bases between them. In nucleotides, the CDR3 is TGTGCCAGCAGCGTGGGGACGGGGGAAAAACTGTTTTTT. Protein product: CASSVGTGEKLFF. Complete variable domain (other parts from reference TRBV9 and TRBJ1-4): DSGVTQTPKHLITATGQRVTLRCSPRSGDLSVYWYQQSLDQGLQFLIQYYNGEERAKGNILERFSAQQFPDLHSELNLSSLELGDSALYFCASSVGTGEKLFFGSGTQLSVL.

The chain combines TRBV25-1 with TRBJ2-1; D might be TRBD1 (6 bases). CDR1 MGHDK and CDR2 SYGVNS come from the germline V gene. This CDR3 comprises 13 residues. The V and J ends lost 7 bases and 0 bases respectively, with 7 bases between them. The CDR3 region is CASTDSSYNEQFF. The CDR3 DNA follows: TGTGCCAGCACGGACAGCTCCTACAATGAGCAGTTCTTC.

Notes on this clone: The same CDR3 is also encoded by other DNA sequences in this sample. The chain couples TRBV5-4 to TRBJ2-7, with TRBD1 identical over 11 bases. Trimming removed 4 bases from V and 4 bases from J; junction bases left unmatched: 7. Germline V gives CDR1 SGHNT, CDR2 YYREEE (reference sequence). This CDR3 spans 15 amino acids. CDR3 DNA: TGTGCCAGCAGCCCGGGACAGGGGGACAGGTACGAGCAGTACTTC. Translated: CASSPGQGDRYEQYF.